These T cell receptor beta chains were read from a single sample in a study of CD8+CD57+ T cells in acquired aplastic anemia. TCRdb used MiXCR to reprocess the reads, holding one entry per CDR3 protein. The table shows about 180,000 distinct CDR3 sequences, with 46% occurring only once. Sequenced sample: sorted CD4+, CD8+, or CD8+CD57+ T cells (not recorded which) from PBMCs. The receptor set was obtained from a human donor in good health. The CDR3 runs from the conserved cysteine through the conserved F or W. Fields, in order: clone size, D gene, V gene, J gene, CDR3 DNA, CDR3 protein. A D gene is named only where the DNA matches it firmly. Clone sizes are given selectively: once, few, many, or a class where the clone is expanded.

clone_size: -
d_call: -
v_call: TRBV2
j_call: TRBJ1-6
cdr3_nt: TGTGCCAGCAGCCAAGGGTGGATAAGCGGTTCACCCCTCCACTTT
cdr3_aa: CASSQGWISGSPLHF

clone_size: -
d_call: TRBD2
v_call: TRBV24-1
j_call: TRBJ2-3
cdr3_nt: TGTGCCACCAGAGCAGCACTAGCGGGAGCATCAGATACGCAGTATTTT
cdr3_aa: CATRAALAGASDTQYF

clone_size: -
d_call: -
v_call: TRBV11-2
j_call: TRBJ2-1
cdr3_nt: TGTGCCAGCAGCTCCCGGGGAGTGGGCAATGAGCAGTTCTTC
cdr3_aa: CASSSRGVGNEQFF

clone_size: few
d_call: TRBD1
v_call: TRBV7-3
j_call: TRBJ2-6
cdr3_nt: TGTGCCAGCAGTCCCGGACAGGGGAAAATTGGGGCCAACGTCCTGACTTTC
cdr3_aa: CASSPGQGKIGANVLTF

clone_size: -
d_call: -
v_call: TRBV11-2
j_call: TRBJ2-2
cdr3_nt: TGTGCCAGCAGCTTAAAGTGGGCAACGAACACCGGGGAGCTGTTTTTT
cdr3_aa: CASSLKWATNTGELFF

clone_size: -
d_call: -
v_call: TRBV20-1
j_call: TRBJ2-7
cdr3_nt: TGCAGTGCTATTCCTGGGGGGCGCGAGCAGTACTTC
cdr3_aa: CSAIPGGREQYF

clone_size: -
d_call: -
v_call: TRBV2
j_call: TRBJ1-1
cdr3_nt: TGTGCCTCCATACAGGGCAACACTGAAGCTTTCTTT
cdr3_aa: CASIQGNTEAFF

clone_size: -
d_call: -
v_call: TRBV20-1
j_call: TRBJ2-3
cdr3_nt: TGCAGTGCACAACTAGGGGTTACTACAGATACGCAGTATTTT
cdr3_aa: CSAQLGVTTDTQYF

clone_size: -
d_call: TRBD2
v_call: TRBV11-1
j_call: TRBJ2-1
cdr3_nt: TGTGCCAGCAGCTTATGGGGACTAGCGAGAGGAAGGTCCTACAATGAGCAGTTCTTC
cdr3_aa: CASSLWGLARGRSYNEQFF

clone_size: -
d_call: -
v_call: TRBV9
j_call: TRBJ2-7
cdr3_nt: TGTGCCAGCAGCGCAGATGGGTACGAGCAGTACTTC
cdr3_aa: CASSADGYEQYF

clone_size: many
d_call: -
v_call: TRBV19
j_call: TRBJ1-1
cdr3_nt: TGTGCCAGTAGTATAGGCTATAGGAGTATGAACACTGAAGCTTTCTTT
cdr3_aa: CASSIGYRSMNTEAFF